This record concerns one T cell receptor beta chain sequence. Its target is not known. This specimen comes from a study of blood T cells in healthy people across ages. Study results and caveats: More naive CD4+ cells and higher diversity were found in long-lived than in aged donors. Naive T cell percentage by flow cytometry tracked strongly with beta diversity.

A second PCR, run for about 6 to 12 cycles, used a sample-barcoded 5' primer plus a J-beta primer mix. Each of the cDNA molecules was tagged by a template-switch adaptor with 12 random nucleotides. TCRdb recomputed calls from the 5' RACE reads with MiXCR, one row per CDR3 protein. This sample has about 570,000 distinct CDR3 sequences, with about 25% found just once. Germline assignment: CDR1 SGHRS and CDR2 YFSETQ. The CDR3 spans 15 residues. The sample was also linked to a second study, of T cells of mothers and their children. As reported in that work: Sequencing revealed no T cell clones that were persistent and microchimeric.

The V and J genes are TRBV5-1 and TRBJ2-5, with 11 bases matching TRBD1. The J call may be faulty, since TRBJ2-1 better matches the DNA end. Sequenced sample: blood. The sequence was collected from a boy between 2 and 15 years old in good health. The CDR3 sequence is CASSPGGQGGGKQFF. CDR3 DNA: TGCGCCAGCAGCCCGGGGGGACAGGGGGGCGGAAAGCAGTTCTTC.